The subject of this entry is one TCR beta chain. Its antigen remains unidentified. Libraries were prepared by immunoSEQ multiplex PCR; TCRdb keeps only in-frame clonotypes and omits some of them. This table holds about 2.1 million clones, roughly 91% found once. The naive CD8 fraction comprised CD45RO-negative cells positively selected for CCR7 and excluded terminally differentiated effector memory CD45RA+ cells. The sample belongs to a study of shared clonotypes between healthy human individuals. Study conclusions and caveats: Non-shared clonotypes were found to have lower generation probabilities than the clonotypes that were shared by all four of the sorted-subset donors. Memory subsets had estimated richness that was generally smaller than that of naive subsets.

The junction had 9 bases not matched to a gene; V was cut back by 5 bases and J by 1 base. Per germline, CDR1 MGHDK and CDR2 SYGVNS. CDR3 size: 18 residues. The V and J genes are TRBV25-1 and TRBJ2-2; TRBD2 matches at 11 bases. The sample taken for sequencing was naive CD8+ T cells from PBMCs. The receptor was derived from a man between 18 and 29 years old in good health. Some clones in this sample may be carry-over from other donors' samples. The DNA of the CDR3 is TGTGCCAGCAGTCCAGGGACTAGCGGAAAAAGGAACACCGGGGAGCTGTTTTTT. Protein: CASSPGTSGKRNTGELFF.